The rows below give T cell receptor beta chains drawn from one sample of a study of T cells after yellow fever vaccination. TCRdb reprocessed the 5' RACE reads via MiXCR and lists one record per CDR3 protein. Of about 210,000 distinct CDR3 sequences in the sample, about 3% were seen once. Material: CD4+ T cells sorted from PBMCs, obtained 10 days after the yellow fever booster vaccination. The source is a man aged 18 to 29 who received the YFV17D yellow fever vaccine. CDR3s include the opening cysteine and the closing phenylalanine or tryptophan. D genes are given only for firm matches. Rows give clone size only sometimes, using once, few, many, or a class for an expanded clone.

j_call | d_call | v_call | clone_size | cdr3_nt | cdr3_aa
TRBJ1-6 | NA | TRBV9 | few | TGTGCCAGCAGCGTACAGGGGACCCTTTCACCCCTCCACTTT | CASSVQGTLSPLHF
TRBJ1-5 | NA | TRBV4-3 | NA | TGCGCCAGCAGACTAGATGCCCAGCCCCAGCATTTT | CASRLDAQPQHF
TRBJ1-5 | TRBD1 | TRBV7-9 | many | TGTGCCAGCAGCACAACAGGGGGGGATCAGCCCCAGCATTTT | CASSTTGGDQPQHF
TRBJ1-2 | NA | TRBV7-2 | many | TGTGCCAGCAGCTTAGTCAGGGAAGACTATGGCTACACCTTC | CASSLVREDYGYTF
TRBJ2-2 | TRBD1 | TRBV5-1 | NA | TGCGCCAGCAGACCGGACAGGGGGCTAACCGGGGAGCTGTTTTTT | CASRPDRGLTGELFF
TRBJ1-5 | NA | TRBV10-2 | many | TGCGCCAGCAGTGAGTCCCGCAATCAGCCCCAGCATTTT | CASSESRNQPQHF
TRBJ2-1 | NA | TRBV7-9 | NA | TGTGCCAGCAGCCCGCCCCACGGGCGGATTTTCAATGAGCAGTTCTTC | CASSPPHGRIFNEQFF
TRBJ2-3 | TRBD2 | TRBV12-3/TRBV12-4 | few | TGTGCCAGCAGTTTCCCCCGGGGGGATCCGGATACGCAGTATTTT | CASSFPRGDPDTQYF
TRBJ2-3 | TRBD2 | TRBV7-3 | many | TGTGCCAGCAGCCGCGGGGGGGACACAGATACGCAGTATTTT | CASSRGGDTDTQYF
TRBJ2-3 | NA | TRBV5-1 | few | TGCGCCAGCAGCTTGTCCCCTAGCAGAGATACGCAGTATTTT | CASSLSPSRDTQYF
TRBJ2-3 | NA | TRBV11-2 | many | TGTGCCAGCAGCTTAGGTCCGGGGTCAGATACGCAGTATTTT | CASSLGPGSDTQYF
TRBJ2-1 | TRBD2 | TRBV7-2 | NA | TGTGCCAGCAGCTTTCCGGGACTAGCGTCCAATGAGCAGTTCTTC | CASSFPGLASNEQFF
TRBJ1-3 | NA | TRBV20-1 | few | TGCAGTGCTAGAGGGAGAGGCGTCCTCTCTGGAAACACCATATATTTT | CSARGRGVLSGNTIYF
TRBJ2-2 | NA | TRBV29-1 | many | TGCAGCGTTTCCGAGAACACCGGGGAGCTGTTTTTT | CSVSENTGELFF
TRBJ1-1 | NA | TRBV7-9 | NA | TGTGCCAGCAGCGCGGACGGACTAGGGGACACTGAAGCTTTCTTT | CASSADGLGDTEAFF
TRBJ2-3 | TRBD1 | TRBV11-1 | NA | TGTGCCACCGGGACAGGATTTACAGATACGCAGTATTTT | CATGTGFTDTQYF
TRBJ2-2 | NA | TRBV12-3/TRBV12-4 | NA | TGTGCCAGCAGTTTGGGTCAGGGGTACACCGGGGAGCTGTTTTTT | CASSLGQGYTGELFF
TRBJ2-2 | TRBD1 | TRBV20-1 | NA | TGCAGTGCTAGAGGACAGGGTCCCGGGGAGCTGTTTTTT | CSARGQGPGELFF
TRBJ1-4 | TRBD1 | TRBV7-9 | NA | TGTGCCAGCAGCTTCAGAGGAACAGGGGATGAAAAACTGTTTTTT | CASSFRGTGDEKLFF
TRBJ2-1 | TRBD1 | TRBV7-8 | many | TGTGCCAGCAGCTTAATAGGACAGGGCAGGAACAATGAGCAGTTCTTC | CASSLIGQGRNNEQFF